Listed below are T cell receptor beta chains from one sample, sequenced in a study of blood T cells in healthy people across ages. Each CDR3 protein is one row after TCRdb ran MiXCR on the 5' RACE reads. Of fewer than 650,000 distinct CDR3 sequences in the sample, about 27% were seen once. These same data were also listed under a study on T cells of mothers and their children.

Source material: blood. These receptors were collected from a boy aged 2-9 years in good health. Each CDR3 is given with its conserved first and last residue. A D gene is named only where the DNA matches it firmly. A row's size may be missing; if present it is once, few, many or a size class.

V,size,length,D,J,CDR3,DNA
TRBV12-3/TRBV12-4,few,17,TRBD2,TRBJ2-5,CASRYGLAATEVETQYF,TGTGCCAGCAGATACGGACTAGCGGCCACGGAGGTAGAGACCCAGTACTTC
TRBV6-6,.,15,.,TRBJ2-5,CASSSFPTQQETQYF,TGTGCCAGCAGTTCCTTCCCGACCCAGCAAGAGACCCAGTACTTC
TRBV12-3/TRBV12-4,.,12,.,TRBJ2-5,CASSLIAETQYF,TGTGCCAGCAGTTTAATAGCAGAGACCCAGTACTTC
TRBV3-1,few,15,.,TRBJ2-3,CASSQEPGDTDTQYF,TGTGCCAGCAGCCAGGAACCGGGCGACACAGATACGCAGTATTTT
TRBV27,.,13,TRBD2,TRBJ2-3,CASSGRGTGTQYF,TGTGCCAGCTCAGGGAGGGGCACAGGTACGCAGTATTTT
TRBV7-9,many,14,TRBD2,TRBJ2-1,CASGSGRAYNEQFF,TGTGCCAGCGGTAGCGGGAGGGCCTACAATGAGCAGTTCTTC
TRBV20-1,few,12,.,TRBJ1-1,CSARQGSTEAFF,TGCAGTGCTAGGCAGGGGAGCACTGAAGCTTTCTTT
TRBV24-1,few,17,.,TRBJ2-3,CATSDPSSGVGADTQYF,TGTGCCACCAGTGATCCGTCCTCGGGAGTTGGGGCAGATACGCAGTATTTT
TRBV6-6,.,15,.,TRBJ2-7,CASSYPTGFPYEQYF,TGTGCCAGCAGTTACCCGACAGGTTTCCCCTACGAGCAGTACTTC
TRBV18,few,17,TRBD1,TRBJ2-4,CASSPLRDRVDKNIQYF,TGTGCCAGCTCACCACTTCGGGACAGGGTAGACAAAAACATTCAGTACTTC
TRBV9,.,13,.,TRBJ2-7,CASSVAASAEQYF,TGTGCCAGCAGCGTAGCTGCAAGTGCCGAGCAGTACTTC
TRBV7-2,.,16,.,TRBJ2-3,CASSLENGEYTDTQYF,TGTGCCAGCAGCTTAGAGAATGGAGAGTACACAGATACGCAGTATTTT
TRBV9,few,14,.,TRBJ2-1,CASSVASSPREQFF,TGTGCCAGCAGCGTAGCGAGTAGTCCCCGTGAGCAGTTCTTC
TRBV7-2,few,14,.,TRBJ2-3,CASSFAGGSDTQYF,TGTGCCAGCAGCTTCGCCGGCGGGTCAGATACGCAGTATTTT
TRBV7-2,.,14,.,TRBJ2-7,CASNLQPGSYEQYF,TGTGCCAGCAACTTACAGCCAGGGAGCTACGAGCAGTACTTC
TRBV5-1,.,16,TRBD2,TRBJ2-7,CASSLGEGLARYEQYF,TGCGCCAGCAGCTTGGGAGAAGGACTAGCGCGCTACGAGCAGTACTTC
TRBV10-3,few,13,.,TRBJ2-1,CAASRDLENEQFF,TGTGCCGCCAGCCGGGACTTAGAGAATGAGCAGTTCTTC
TRBV12-5,few,19,.,TRBJ2-1,CASGLNPVGGMGPYNEQFF,TGTGCTAGTGGTTTGAACCCCGTCGGGGGAATGGGGCCCTACAATGAGCAGTTCTTC
TRBV27,.,15,.,TRBJ1-2,CASRPRAFDLYGYTF,TGTGCCAGCAGACCCCGGGCCTTCGATCTCTATGGCTACACCTTC
TRBV18,few,16,TRBD1,TRBJ1-6,CASSPDPGGLNSPLHF,TGTGCCAGCTCACCTGATCCAGGGGGTCTAAATTCACCCCTCCACTTT
TRBV7-2,few,16,TRBD1,TRBJ1-2,CASSLGPHDRGRGYTF,TGTGCCAGCAGCTTAGGGCCGCACGACAGGGGACGGGGCTACACCTTC
TRBV6-1,few,14,.,TRBJ1-2,CASSEGLRNYGYTF,TGTGCCAGCAGTGAAGGGCTAAGAAACTATGGCTACACCTTC